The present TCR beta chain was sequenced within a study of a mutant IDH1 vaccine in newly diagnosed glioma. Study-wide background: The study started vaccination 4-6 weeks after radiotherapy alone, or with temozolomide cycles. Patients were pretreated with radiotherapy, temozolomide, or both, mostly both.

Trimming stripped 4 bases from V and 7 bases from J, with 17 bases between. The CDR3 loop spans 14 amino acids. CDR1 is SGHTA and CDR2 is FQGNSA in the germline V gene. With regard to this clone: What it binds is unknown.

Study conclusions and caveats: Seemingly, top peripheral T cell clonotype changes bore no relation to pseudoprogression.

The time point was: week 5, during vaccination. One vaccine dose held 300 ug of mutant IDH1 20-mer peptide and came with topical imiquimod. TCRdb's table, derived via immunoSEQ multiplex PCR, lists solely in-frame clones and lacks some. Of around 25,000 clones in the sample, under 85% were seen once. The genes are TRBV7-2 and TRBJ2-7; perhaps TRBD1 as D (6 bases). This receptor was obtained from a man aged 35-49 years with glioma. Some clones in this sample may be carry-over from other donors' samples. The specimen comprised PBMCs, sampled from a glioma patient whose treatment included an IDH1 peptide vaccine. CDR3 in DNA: TGTGCCAGCAGCTGGGGGACACCCGTGGGGGAGCAGTACTTC. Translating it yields CASSWGTPVGEQYF.